The text below deals with one T cell receptor (beta chain). One entry per CDR3 protein results from TCRdb running MiXCR on the 5' RACE reads. The sample contains 65,000 to 95,000 distinct CDR3 sequences, 9.5% to 15% of which appear only once. The CDR3 contains 15 residues. This sample is drawn from a study of early T cells in non-severe SARS-CoV-2 infection. The clonotype was recovered from an adult who was a healthcare worker with PCR-confirmed SARS-CoV-2 infection or an uninfected control (not recorded which). The donor label of this sample is uncertain. The source material was whole blood, sampled at baseline. This chain connects TRBV21-1 to TRBJ2-2. TRBV21-1 is a pseudogene. The CDR3: CASSKVTKNTGELFF. The CDR3 DNA is TGTGCCAGCAGCAAAGTGACAAAGAACACCGGGGAGCTGTTTTTT.